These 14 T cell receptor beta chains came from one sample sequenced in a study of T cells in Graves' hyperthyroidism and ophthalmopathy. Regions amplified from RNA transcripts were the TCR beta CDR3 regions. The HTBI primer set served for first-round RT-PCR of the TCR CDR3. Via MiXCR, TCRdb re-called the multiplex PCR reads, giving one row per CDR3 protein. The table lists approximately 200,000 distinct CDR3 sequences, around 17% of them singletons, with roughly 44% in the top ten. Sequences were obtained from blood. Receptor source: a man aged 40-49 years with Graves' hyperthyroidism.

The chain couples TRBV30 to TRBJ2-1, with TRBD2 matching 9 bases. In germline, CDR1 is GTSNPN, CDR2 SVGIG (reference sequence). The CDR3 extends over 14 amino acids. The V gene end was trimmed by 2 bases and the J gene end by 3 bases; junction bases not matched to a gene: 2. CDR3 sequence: CAWSRSGSYNEQFF. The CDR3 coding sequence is TGTGCCTGGAGTCGTAGCGGGAGCTACAATGAGCAGTTCTTC. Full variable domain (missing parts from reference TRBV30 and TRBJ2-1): SQTIHQWPATLVQPVGSPLSLECTVEGTSNPNLYWYRQAAGRGLQLLFYSVGIGQISSEVPQNLSASRPQDRQFILSSKKLLLSDSGFYLCAWSRSGSYNEQFFGPGTRLTVL.

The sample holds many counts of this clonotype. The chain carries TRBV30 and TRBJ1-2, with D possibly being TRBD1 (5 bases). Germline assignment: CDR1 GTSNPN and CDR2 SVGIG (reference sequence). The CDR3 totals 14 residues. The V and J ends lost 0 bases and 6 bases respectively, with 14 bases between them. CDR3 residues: CAWSVNFGGDGYTF. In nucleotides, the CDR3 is TGTGCCTGGAGTGTAAACTTTGGGGGGGATGGCTACACCTTC.

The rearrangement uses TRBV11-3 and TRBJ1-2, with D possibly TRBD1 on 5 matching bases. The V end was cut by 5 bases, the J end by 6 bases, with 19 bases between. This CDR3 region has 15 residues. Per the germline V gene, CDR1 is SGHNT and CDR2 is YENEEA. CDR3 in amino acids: CASSPTGWGRDGYTF. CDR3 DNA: TGTGCCAGCAGCCCCACGGGTTGGGGCAGGGATGGCTACACCTTC.

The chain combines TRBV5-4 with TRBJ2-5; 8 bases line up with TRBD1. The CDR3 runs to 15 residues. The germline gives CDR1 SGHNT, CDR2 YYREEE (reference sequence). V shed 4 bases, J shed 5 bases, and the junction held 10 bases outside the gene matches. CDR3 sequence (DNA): TGTGCCAGCAGCACGGGGACAGGAGCTTGGGAGACCCAGTACTTC. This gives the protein CASSTGTGAWETQYF.

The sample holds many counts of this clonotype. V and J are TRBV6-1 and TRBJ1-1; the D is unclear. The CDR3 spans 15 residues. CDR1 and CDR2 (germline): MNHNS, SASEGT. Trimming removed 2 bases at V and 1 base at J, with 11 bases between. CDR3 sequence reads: CASSESAGRNTEAFF. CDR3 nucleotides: TGTGCCAGCAGTGAATCTGCGGGAAGGAACACTGAAGCTTTCTTT.

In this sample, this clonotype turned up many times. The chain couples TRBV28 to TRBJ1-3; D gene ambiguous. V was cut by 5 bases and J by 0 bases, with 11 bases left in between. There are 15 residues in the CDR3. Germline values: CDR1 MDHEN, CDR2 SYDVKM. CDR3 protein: CASSRVRFSGNTIYF. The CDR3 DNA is TGTGCCAGCAGTCGGGTCAGGTTCTCTGGAAACACCATATATTTT.

CDR3 DNA sequence: TGTGCCACCAGGGACAGGGGGCTTAGTGAGCAGTTCTTC. Translated: CATRDRGLSEQFF. The genes are TRBV24-1 and TRBJ2-1, with 11 bases identical to TRBD1. J lost 9 bases, V lost 7 bases, and 4 bases had no gene match. The CDR3 length is 13 residues. From germline, CDR1 is KGHDR and CDR2 SFDVKD.

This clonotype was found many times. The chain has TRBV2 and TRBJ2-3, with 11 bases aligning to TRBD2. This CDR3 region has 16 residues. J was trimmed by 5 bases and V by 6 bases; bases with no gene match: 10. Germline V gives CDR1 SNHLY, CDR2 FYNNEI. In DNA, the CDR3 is TGTGCCAGCAGGGACCGATCTAGCGGGGGGCGAGATACGCAGTATTTT. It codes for CASRDRSSGGRDTQYF.

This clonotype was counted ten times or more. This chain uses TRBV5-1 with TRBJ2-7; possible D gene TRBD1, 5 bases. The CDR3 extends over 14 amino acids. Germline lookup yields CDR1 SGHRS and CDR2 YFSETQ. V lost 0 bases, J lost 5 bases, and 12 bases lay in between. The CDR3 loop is CASSLGQGVHEQYF. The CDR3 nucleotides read TGCGCCAGCAGCTTGGGCCAGGGCGTCCACGAGCAGTACTTC.

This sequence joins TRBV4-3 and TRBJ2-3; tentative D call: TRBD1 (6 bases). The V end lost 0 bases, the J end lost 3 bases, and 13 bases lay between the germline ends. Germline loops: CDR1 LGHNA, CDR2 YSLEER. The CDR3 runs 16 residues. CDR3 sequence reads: CASSQDPGALTDTQYF. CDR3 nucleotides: TGCGCCAGCAGCCAAGATCCAGGGGCCCTAACAGATACGCAGTATTTT.

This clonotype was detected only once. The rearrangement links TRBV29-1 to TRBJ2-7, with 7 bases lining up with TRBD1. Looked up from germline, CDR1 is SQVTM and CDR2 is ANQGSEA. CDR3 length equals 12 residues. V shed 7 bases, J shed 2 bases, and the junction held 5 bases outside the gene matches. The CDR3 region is CSAGQDAYEQYF. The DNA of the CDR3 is TGCAGCGCTGGACAGGACGCCTACGAGCAGTACTTC.

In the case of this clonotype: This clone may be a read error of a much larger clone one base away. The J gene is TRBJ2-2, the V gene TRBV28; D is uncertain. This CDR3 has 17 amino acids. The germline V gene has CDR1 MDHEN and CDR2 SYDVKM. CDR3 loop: CAGSTPKSGHGTGELFF. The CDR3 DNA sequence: TGTGCCGGCAGTACACCGAAGTCCGGGCATGGTACCGGGGAGCTGTTTTTT. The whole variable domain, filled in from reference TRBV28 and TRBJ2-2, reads DVKVTQSSRYLVKRTGEKVFLECVQDMDHENMFWYRQDPGLGLRLIYFSYDVKMKEKGDIPEGYSVSREKKERFSLILESASTNQTSMYLCAGSTPKSGHGTGELFFGEGSRLTVL.

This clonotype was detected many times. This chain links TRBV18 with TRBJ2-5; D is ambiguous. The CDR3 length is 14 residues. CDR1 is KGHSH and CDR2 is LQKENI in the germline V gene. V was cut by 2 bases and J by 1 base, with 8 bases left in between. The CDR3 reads CASSPRASQETQYF. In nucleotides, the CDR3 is TGTGCCAGCTCACCAAGAGCGAGCCAAGAGACCCAGTACTTC.

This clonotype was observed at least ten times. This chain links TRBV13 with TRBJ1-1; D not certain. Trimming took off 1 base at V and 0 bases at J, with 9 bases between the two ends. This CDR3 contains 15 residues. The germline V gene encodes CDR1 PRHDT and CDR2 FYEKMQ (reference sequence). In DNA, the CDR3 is TGTGCCAGCAGCTTAGTCTCACAGATGAACACTGAAGCTTTCTTT. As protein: CASSLVSQMNTEAFF.